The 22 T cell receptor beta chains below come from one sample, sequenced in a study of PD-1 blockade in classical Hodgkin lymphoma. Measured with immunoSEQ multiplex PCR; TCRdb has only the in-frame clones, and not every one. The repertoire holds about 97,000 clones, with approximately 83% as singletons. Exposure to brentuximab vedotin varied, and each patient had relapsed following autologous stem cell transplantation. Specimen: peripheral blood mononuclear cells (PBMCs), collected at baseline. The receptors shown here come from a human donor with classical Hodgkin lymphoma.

DNA of the CDR3: TGTGCCAGCAGCTTCGGACTAGCGGGCGTCATAGATACGCAGTATTTT. The encoded protein is CASSFGLAGVIDTQYF. V usage is TRBV7-2 and J usage is TRBJ2-3; 11 bases are a match to TRBD2. Unmatched junction bases numbered 7, after V lost 3 bases and J lost 5 bases. Germline CDR1 reads SGHTA; CDR2 reads FQGNSA. The CDR3 is 16 amino acids.

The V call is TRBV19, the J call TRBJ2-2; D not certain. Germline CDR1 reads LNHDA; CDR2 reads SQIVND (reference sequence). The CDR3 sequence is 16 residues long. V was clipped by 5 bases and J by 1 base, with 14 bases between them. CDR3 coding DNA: TGTGCCAGTAGTTTCCACGGCTCCCGGAACACCGGGGAGCTGTTTTTT. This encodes CASSFHGSRNTGELFF.

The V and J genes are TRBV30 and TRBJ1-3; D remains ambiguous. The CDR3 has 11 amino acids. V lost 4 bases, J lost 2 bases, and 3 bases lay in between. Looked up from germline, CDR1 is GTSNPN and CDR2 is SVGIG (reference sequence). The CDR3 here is CAWTAGNTIYF. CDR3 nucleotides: TGTGCCTGGACCGCTGGAAACACCATATATTTT.

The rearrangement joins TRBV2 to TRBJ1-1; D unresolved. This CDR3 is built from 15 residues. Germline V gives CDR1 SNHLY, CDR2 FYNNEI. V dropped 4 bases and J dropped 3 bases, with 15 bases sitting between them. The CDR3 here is CASSVKAVGHTEAFF. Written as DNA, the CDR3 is TGTGCCAGCAGTGTAAAGGCGGTTGGCCACACTGAAGCTTTCTTT. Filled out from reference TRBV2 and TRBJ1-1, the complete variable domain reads EPEVTQTPSHQVTQMGQEVILRCVPISNHLYFYWYRQILGQKVEFLVSFYNNEISEKSEIFDDQFSVERPDGSNFTLKIRSTKLEDSAMYFCASSVKAVGHTEAFFGQGTRLTVV.

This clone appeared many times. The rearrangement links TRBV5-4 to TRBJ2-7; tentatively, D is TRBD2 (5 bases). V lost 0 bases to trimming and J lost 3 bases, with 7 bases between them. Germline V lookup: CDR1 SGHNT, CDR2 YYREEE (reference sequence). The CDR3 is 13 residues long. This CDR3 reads CASSLGGVYEQYF. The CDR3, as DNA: TGTGCCAGCAGCTTGGGGGGAGTCTACGAGCAGTACTTC.

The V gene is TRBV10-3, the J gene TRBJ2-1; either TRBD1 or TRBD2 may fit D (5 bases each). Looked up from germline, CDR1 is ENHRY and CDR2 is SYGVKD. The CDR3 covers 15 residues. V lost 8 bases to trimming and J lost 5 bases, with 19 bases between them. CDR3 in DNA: TGTGCCATCGCGAGCTCAGCGGCAGGGAACAATGAGCAGTTCTTC. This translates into CAIASSAAGNNEQFF.

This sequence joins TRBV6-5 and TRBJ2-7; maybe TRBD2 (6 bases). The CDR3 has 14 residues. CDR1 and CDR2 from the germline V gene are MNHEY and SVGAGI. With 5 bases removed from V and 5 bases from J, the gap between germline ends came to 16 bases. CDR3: CASSHGSQADEQYF. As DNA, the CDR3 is TGTGCCAGCAGTCACGGGAGTCAGGCGGACGAGCAGTACTTC.

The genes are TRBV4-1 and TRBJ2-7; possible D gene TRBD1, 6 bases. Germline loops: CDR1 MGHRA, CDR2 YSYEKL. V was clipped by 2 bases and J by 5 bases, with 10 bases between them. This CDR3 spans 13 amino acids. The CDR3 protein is CASSQTGTHEQYF. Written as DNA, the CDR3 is TGCGCCAGCAGCCAAACAGGGACCCACGAGCAGTACTTC.

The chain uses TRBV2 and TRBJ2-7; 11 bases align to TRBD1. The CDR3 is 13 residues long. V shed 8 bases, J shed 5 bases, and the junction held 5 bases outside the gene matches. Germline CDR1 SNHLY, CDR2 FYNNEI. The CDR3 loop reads CASSGQGVDEQYF. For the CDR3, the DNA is TGTGCCAGCTCGGGACAGGGGGTCGACGAGCAGTACTTC.

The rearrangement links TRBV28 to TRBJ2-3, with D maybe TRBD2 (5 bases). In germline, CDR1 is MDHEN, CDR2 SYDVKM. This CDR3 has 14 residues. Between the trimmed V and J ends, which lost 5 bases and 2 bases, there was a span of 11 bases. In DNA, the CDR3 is TGTGCCAGCAGTGGGAGTCCCCCCACAGATACGCAGTATTTT. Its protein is CASSGSPPTDTQYF.

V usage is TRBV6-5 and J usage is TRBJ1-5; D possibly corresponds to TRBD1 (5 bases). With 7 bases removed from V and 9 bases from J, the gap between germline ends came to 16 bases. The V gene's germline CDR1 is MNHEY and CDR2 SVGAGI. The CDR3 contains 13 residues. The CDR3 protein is CASMRGSAGPQHF. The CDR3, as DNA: TGTGCCAGCATGCGGGGCTCAGCGGGGCCCCAGCATTTT.

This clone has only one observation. The CDR3 here is CASSSGEYEQYF. DNA of the CDR3: TGTGCCAGCAGCTCGGGAGAGTACGAGCAGTACTTC. The chain carries TRBV7-8 and TRBJ2-7; a possible D gene is TRBD2 (6 bases). Germline-derived CDR1 and CDR2 are SGHVS and FQNEAQ. The CDR3 runs 12 residues. The V and J ends lost 4 bases and 4 bases respectively, with 8 bases between them.

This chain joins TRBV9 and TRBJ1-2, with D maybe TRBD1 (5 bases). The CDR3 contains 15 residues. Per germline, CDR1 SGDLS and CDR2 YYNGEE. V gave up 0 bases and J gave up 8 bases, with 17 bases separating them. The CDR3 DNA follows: TGTGCCAGCAGCGTAGTGGGGGACTCGTTCGTCGGCTACACCTTC. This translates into CASSVVGDSFVGYTF.

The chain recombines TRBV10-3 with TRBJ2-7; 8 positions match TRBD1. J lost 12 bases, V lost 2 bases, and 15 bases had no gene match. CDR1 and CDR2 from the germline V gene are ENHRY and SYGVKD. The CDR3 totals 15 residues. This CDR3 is CAISETAGGSGLAYF. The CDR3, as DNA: TGTGCCATCAGTGAGACGGCAGGGGGCAGTGGTCTGGCGTACTTC.

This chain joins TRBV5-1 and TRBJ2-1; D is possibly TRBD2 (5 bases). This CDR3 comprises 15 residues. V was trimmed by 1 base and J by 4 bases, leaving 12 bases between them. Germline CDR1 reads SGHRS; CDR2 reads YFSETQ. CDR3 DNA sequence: TGCGCCAGCAGCTTGACGAGAGGAGGTTACAATGAGCAGTTCTTC. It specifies CASSLTRGGYNEQFF.

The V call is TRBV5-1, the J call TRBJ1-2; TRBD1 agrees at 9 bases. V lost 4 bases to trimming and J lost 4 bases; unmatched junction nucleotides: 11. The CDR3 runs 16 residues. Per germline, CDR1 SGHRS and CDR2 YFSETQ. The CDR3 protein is CASSATGTGFGYGYTF. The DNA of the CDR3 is TGCGCCAGCAGCGCGACCGGGACAGGGTTCGGCTATGGCTACACCTTC.

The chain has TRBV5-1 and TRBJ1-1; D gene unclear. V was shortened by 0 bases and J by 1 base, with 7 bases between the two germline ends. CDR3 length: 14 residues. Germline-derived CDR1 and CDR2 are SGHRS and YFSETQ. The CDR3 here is CASSLAPANTEAFF. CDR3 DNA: TGCGCCAGCAGCTTGGCCCCCGCGAACACTGAAGCTTTCTTT.

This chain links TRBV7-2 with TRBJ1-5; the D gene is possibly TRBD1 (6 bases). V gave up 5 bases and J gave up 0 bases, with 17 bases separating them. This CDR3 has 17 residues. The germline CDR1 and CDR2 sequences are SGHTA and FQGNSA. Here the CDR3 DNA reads TGTGCCAGCAGCCCGGGGACAACAGGGATTAGCAATCAGCCCCAGCATTTT. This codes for CASSPGTTGISNQPQHF. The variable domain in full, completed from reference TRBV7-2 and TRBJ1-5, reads GAGVSQSPSNKVTEKGKDVELRCDPISGHTALYWYRQSLGQGLEFLIYFQGNSAPDKSGLPSDRFSAERTGGSVSTLTIQRTQQEDSAVYLCASSPGTTGISNQPQHFGDGTRLSIL.

As DNA, the CDR3 is TGTGCCAGCAGCTTCGACAGCGCCCTCTCCTACAATGAGCAGTTCTTC. As protein: CASSFDSALSYNEQFF. V usage is TRBV5-4 and J usage is TRBJ2-1, with D perhaps matching TRBD1 (5 bases). CDR1 and CDR2 (germline): SGHNT, YYREEE (reference sequence). V was cut by 2 bases and J by 0 bases, with 12 bases left in between. The length of the CDR3 is 16 residues.

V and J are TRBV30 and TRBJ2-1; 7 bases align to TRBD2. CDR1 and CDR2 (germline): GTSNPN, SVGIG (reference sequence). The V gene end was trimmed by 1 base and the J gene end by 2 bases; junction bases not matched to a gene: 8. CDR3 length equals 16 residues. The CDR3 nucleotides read TGTGCCTGGAGTGCATCCGGGGGGAACACCTACAATGAGCAGTTCTTC. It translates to CAWSASGGNTYNEQFF.

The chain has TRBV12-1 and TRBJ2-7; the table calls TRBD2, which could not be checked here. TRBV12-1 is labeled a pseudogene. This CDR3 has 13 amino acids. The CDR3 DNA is TGTGCCAGCACCCCGGGTCGAAACTACGAGCAGTACTTC. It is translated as CASTPGRNYEQYF.

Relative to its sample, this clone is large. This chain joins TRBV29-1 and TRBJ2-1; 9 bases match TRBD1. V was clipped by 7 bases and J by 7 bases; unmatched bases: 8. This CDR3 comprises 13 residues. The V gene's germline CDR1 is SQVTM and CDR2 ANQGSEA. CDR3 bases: TGCAGCGGAACAGGGGGCGCAGGGAATGAGCAGTTCTTC. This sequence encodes CSGTGGAGNEQFF.